One sample yielded the 17 T cell receptor beta chains listed below, sequenced in a study of blood T cell repertoires in COVID-19. Sequencing was performed with immunoSEQ multiplex PCR; in TCRdb, only in-frame clones are kept and a portion is missing. This repertoire shows over 150,000 clones, around 79% found once; its top ten account for around 1.7%. Sequences were obtained from peripheral blood. These receptors came from an elderly man with acute or convalescent COVID-19.

The chain carries TRBV6-6 and TRBJ2-2; TRBD2 matches at 9 bases. The CDR3 spans 15 residues. CDR1 is MNHNY, CDR2 SVGAGI, per germline (reference sequence). Trimming at V came to 1 base and at J to 7 bases, leaving 4 bases not matched to a gene. In DNA form, the CDR3 reads TGTGCCAGCAGTTACTTAGCGGGGGTTATCGGGGAGCTGTTTTTT. This sequence encodes CASSYLAGVIGELFF.

This chain connects TRBV6-5 to TRBJ2-1; TRBD2 aligns across 7 bases. Germline lookup yields CDR1 MNHEY and CDR2 SVGAGI. Germline trimming cut 5 bases from V and 6 bases from J; bases unmatched to any gene: 10. The CDR3 covers 15 residues. In DNA form, the CDR3 reads TGTGCCAGCAGTCTTAGCGGGTCGGGCCCCAATGAGCAGTTCTTC. Its translation is CASSLSGSGPNEQFF.

CDR3 sequence: CASSVGTADTQYF. Here the CDR3 DNA reads TGTGCCAGCAGCGTAGGGACAGCCGATACGCAGTATTTT. The J gene is TRBJ2-3, the V gene TRBV7-2; 7 bases are a match to TRBD1. The CDR3 is 13 residues long. The junction had 5 bases not matched to a gene; V was cut back by 5 bases and J by 6 bases. Germline V gene data show CDR1 as SGHTA and CDR2 as FQGNSA.

The chain couples TRBV7-9 to TRBJ2-2; 9 bases match TRBD1. The V gene's germline CDR1 is SEHNR and CDR2 FQNEAQ (reference sequence). V lost 5 bases to trimming and J lost 7 bases; unmatched junction nucleotides: 8. The CDR3 covers 15 residues. CDR3 in DNA: TGTGCCAGCAGCCCCAGGGACAGGGCGGTCGGGGAGCTGTTTTTT. Translated: CASSPRDRAVGELFF. The complete variable domain, with remaining parts taken from reference TRBV7-9 and TRBJ2-2, reads DTGVSQNPRHKITKRGQNVTFRCDPISEHNRLYWYRQTLGQGPEFLTYFQNEAQLEKSRLLSDRFSAERPKGSFSTLEIQRTEQGDSAMYLCASSPRDRAVGELFFGEGSRLTVL.

This clone appeared once. The chain couples TRBV2 to TRBJ2-3, with D possibly TRBD1 on 6 matching bases. Germline lookup yields CDR1 SNHLY and CDR2 FYNNEI. This CDR3 has 15 residues. Deletions cut 6 bases from V and 0 bases from J, with 13 bases between. DNA of the CDR3: TGTGCCAGCAGGGCCCTGGGGACAAGCACAGATACGCAGTATTTT. This sequence encodes CASRALGTSTDTQYF.

This rearrangement joins TRBV6-5 to TRBJ1-6; D might be TRBD1 (5 bases). V lost 6 bases, J lost 4 bases, and 13 bases lay in between. CDR3 size: 15 residues. Germline values: CDR1 MNHEY, CDR2 SVGAGI. For the CDR3, the DNA is TGTGCCAGCAGATCAGGGTTTGAGTATAATTCACCCCTCCACTTT. It codes for CASRSGFEYNSPLHF.

This clone has only one observation. The rearrangement links TRBV9 to TRBJ1-1, with D perhaps TRBD1 (5 bases). This CDR3 has 15 residues. Per the germline V gene, CDR1 is SGDLS and CDR2 is YYNGEE. Between the trimmed V and J ends, which lost 0 bases and 0 bases, there was a span of 9 bases. As DNA, the CDR3 is TGTGCCAGCAGCGTAGGGGGCACCATGAACACTGAAGCTTTCTTT. Translation: CASSVGGTMNTEAFF.

The chain recombines TRBV30 with TRBJ1-1; no clear D gene. This CDR3 has 12 residues. Germline CDR1 reads GTSNPN; CDR2 reads SVGIG (reference sequence). V lost 4 bases and J lost 6, with 12 bases in between. CDR3 loop: CAWKFLSPEAFF. In DNA form, the CDR3 reads TGTGCCTGGAAGTTTCTATCGCCTGAAGCTTTCTTT.

V usage is TRBV5-8 and J usage is TRBJ1-5; 12 bases are a match to TRBD1. V gave up 0 bases and J gave up 3 bases; unmatched junction bases: 1. The CDR3 loop spans 16 amino acids. CDR1 is SGHTS and CDR2 is YDEGEE in the germline V gene. CDR3 nucleotides: TGTGCCAGCAGCTTGGGGGACAGGGGGCACAATCAGCCCCAGCATTTT. Its translation is CASSLGDRGHNQPQHF.

The rearrangement joins TRBV5-8 to TRBJ1-1, with D uncertain. The CDR3 totals 14 residues. Germline-derived CDR1 and CDR2 are SGHTS and YDEGEE. V was clipped by 3 bases and J by 1 base, with 10 bases between them. DNA of the CDR3: TGTGCCAGCAGCTCCCCCCCGAGGAACACTGAAGCTTTCTTT. Amino acids: CASSSPPRNTEAFF.

The chain joins TRBV19 to TRBJ2-7; no clear D. The V gene lost 0 bases and the J gene lost 3 bases, with 12 bases spanning the gap. Germline V gene sequence: CDR1 LNHDA, CDR2 SQIVND (reference sequence). The CDR3 extends over 15 amino acids. This CDR3 reads CASSIDHWQIYEQYF. For the CDR3, the DNA is TGTGCCAGTAGTATAGATCATTGGCAGATCTACGAGCAGTACTTC.

CDR3: CASSLGQAYGYTF. DNA of the CDR3: TGTGCCAGCAGTCTTGGACAGGCCTATGGCTACACCTTC. The chain combines TRBV6-2 or TRBV6-3 with TRBJ1-2; 7 positions match TRBD1. Unmatched junction bases numbered 4, after V lost 5 bases and J lost 4 bases. The CDR3 is 13 residues long. From germline, CDR1 is MNHEY and CDR2 SVGEGT.

The chain uses TRBV7-9 and TRBJ1-1; D remains ambiguous. Germline values: CDR1 SEHNR, CDR2 FQNEAQ (reference sequence). CDR3 length: 13 residues. Trimming removed 3 bases at V and 1 base at J, with 6 bases between. CDR3 DNA sequence: TGTGCCAGCAGCTTTTACAGGAACACTGAAGCTTTCTTT. Its protein product is CASSFYRNTEAFF.

J is TRBJ2-7 and V is TRBV11-3; 11 nucleotides match TRBD1. The CDR3 is 16 amino acids. V was clipped by 1 base and J by 4 bases; unmatched bases: 6. Germline loops: CDR1 SGHNT, CDR2 YENEEA. CDR3 in amino acids: CASSLAAGTGGYEQYF. In DNA form, the CDR3 reads TGTGCCAGCAGCTTAGCCGCCGGGACAGGGGGTTACGAGCAGTACTTC.

CDR3 sequence: CASDERQGFNEKLFF. CDR3 DNA: TGTGCCAGTGATGAGCGACAGGGCTTTAATGAAAAACTGTTTTTT. The V call is TRBV28, the J call TRBJ1-4; TRBD1 matches at 7 bases. V lost 9 bases and J lost 4; bases outside the gene matches: 11. This CDR3 is 15 amino acids long. Per the germline V gene, CDR1 is MDHEN and CDR2 is SYDVKM.

The chain combines TRBV5-6 with TRBJ1-6; 10 nucleotides align to TRBD1. The CDR3 length is 14 residues. Per germline, CDR1 SGHDT and CDR2 YYEEEE. Losses at the gene ends were 5 bases for V and 6 bases for J; bases not matched to a gene: 2. The CDR3 DNA follows: TGTGCCAGCAGGCGGACAGGGGGTAATTCACCCCTCCACTTT. Its translation is CASRRTGGNSPLHF.

The chain carries TRBV5-4 and TRBJ2-5; the D gene is possibly TRBD1 (6 bases). V was trimmed by 6 bases and J by 1 base, leaving 10 bases between them. The V gene's germline CDR1 is SGHNT and CDR2 YYREEE (reference sequence). CDR3 length equals 13 residues. DNA for the CDR3: TGTGCCAGCACCGAAGGGGGCCAAGAGACCCAGTACTTC. This gives the protein CASTEGGQETQYF.